The rows below give T cell receptor beta chains drawn from one sample of a study of T cell responses to AZD1222 COVID-19 vaccine. Sequencing used immunoSEQ multiplex PCR; TCRdb keeps in-frame clones, though not all of them. This sample has 150,000 to 200,000 clones; about 90% occur once, and the top ten carry around 1.3%. The starting material was peripheral blood, obtained on day 0 of AZD1222 vaccination. These receptors originate from an adult in good health. The CDR3 runs from the conserved cysteine through the conserved F or W. The order of the fields is J gene, D gene, clone size, V gene, CDR3 DNA, CDR3 protein. A D gene is named only where the DNA matches it firmly. The size entry is marked missing in some rows and otherwise reads once, few, many or a size class.

TRBJ1-3 | - | - | TRBV2 | TGTGCCAGCAGGGGGAAGGGCGGGCCAGACTCTGGAAACACCATATATTTT | CASRGKGGPDSGNTIYF
TRBJ1-5 | TRBD1 | - | TRBV19 | TGTGCCAGTAGTTCCGGACAGGGGGGGAATCAGCCCCAGCATTTT | CASSSGQGGNQPQHF
TRBJ1-1 | - | - | TRBV3-1/TRBV3-2 | TGTGCCAGCAGCCACCGAACCACTGAAGCTTTCTTT | CASSHRTTEAFF
TRBJ1-1 | - | - | TRBV7-9 | TGTGCCAGCAGCTCCCAGGGAAAGAACACTGAAGCTTTCTTT | CASSSQGKNTEAFF
TRBJ1-2 | - | - | TRBV3-1/TRBV3-2 | TGTGCCAGCAGCTCAGAACCCGAGAACTATGGCTACACCTTC | CASSSEPENYGYTF
TRBJ2-1 | TRBD1 | - | TRBV5-1 | TGCGCCAGCAGCTTGTCCCCCGGGACAGCAAACAATGAGCAGTTCTTC | CASSLSPGTANNEQFF
TRBJ1-1 | - | - | TRBV6-5 | TGTGCCAGCAGGATACAGGGTATAGGAACTGAAGCTTTCTTT | CASRIQGIGTEAFF
TRBJ2-7 | - | - | TRBV13 | TGTGCCAGCAGCTCGGTTCACCGGGATTACAAGTCCTACGAGCAGTACTTC | CASSSVHRDYKSYEQYF
TRBJ2-3 | TRBD2 | - | TRBV3-1/TRBV3-2 | TGTGCCAGCACCCTTAGCGGGAGGGCAGGTACGCAGTATTTT | CASTLSGRAGTQYF
TRBJ2-1 | TRBD1 | - | TRBV12-5 | TGTGCTAGTGGTTTGGTACTAGGACAGGGCTACAATGAGCAGTTCTTC | CASGLVLGQGYNEQFF
TRBJ2-5 | - | - | TRBV18 | TGTGCCAGCTCACCAGCGGCAGGGAATTCAGAGACCCAGTACTTC | CASSPAAGNSETQYF
TRBJ2-1 | TRBD1 | - | TRBV6-5 | TGTGCCAGCAGTTACCCGGGACAGGGTAGCAATGAGCAGTTCTTC | CASSYPGQGSNEQFF
TRBJ1-1 | TRBD1 | - | TRBV5-4 | TGTGCCAGCAGCCAGGGGTACAGGGGGCAGGACACTGAAGCTTTCTTT | CASSQGYRGQDTEAFF
TRBJ2-1 | TRBD2 | - | TRBV7-2 | TGTGCCAGCAGCCTTCGACTAGCGGGAGACATCAATGAGCAGTTCTTC | CASSLRLAGDINEQFF
TRBJ1-1 | - | - | TRBV18 | TGTGCCAGCTCACCAGGACAGAACACTGAAGCTTTCTTT | CASSPGQNTEAFF
TRBJ2-3 | TRBD2 | - | TRBV10-3 | TGTGCCATCAGTGAGTGGGGGACTAGTGTAGATACGCAGTATTTT | CAISEWGTSVDTQYF
TRBJ1-1 | TRBD1 | - | TRBV28 | TGTGCCAGCAGTTTATTTCCGGGACAGGGTAAAACTGAAGCTTTCTTT | CASSLFPGQGKTEAFF
TRBJ1-2 | TRBD1 | few | TRBV3-1/TRBV3-2 | TGTGCCAGCAGCCCGACCCTCGGGACAGAAATCTATGGCTACACCTTC | CASSPTLGTEIYGYTF
TRBJ1-3 | - | - | TRBV5-6 | TGTGCCAGCAGCTTGGTAGGCAGGCGGACTGGAAACACCATATATTTT | CASSLVGRRTGNTIYF
TRBJ1-1 | - | - | TRBV2 | TGTGCCAGCAGTGAACCGTCGGGGCTGAACACTGAAGCTTTCTTT | CASSEPSGLNTEAFF
TRBJ1-5 | TRBD1 | - | TRBV27 | TGTGCCAGCAGCCCCGGGACAGGGCTCAATCAGCCCCAGCATTTT | CASSPGTGLNQPQHF
TRBJ2-1 | TRBD2 | - | TRBV6-5 | TGTGCCAGCAGATTGATAGCGGGGGAAGACAATGAGCAGTTCTTC | CASRLIAGEDNEQFF
TRBJ1-1 | - | - | TRBV7-9 | TGTGCCAGCAGCTTAGGACAGCTATACACTGAAGCTTTCTTT | CASSLGQLYTEAFF
TRBJ1-2 | TRBD1 | - | TRBV28 | TGTGCCAGCAGTTTGCCCAGGGGGGTTATAAACTATGGCTACACCTTC | CASSLPRGVINYGYTF
TRBJ2-7 | - | - | TRBV28 | TGTGCCAGCAGTTTAAGGTCCCCGATTGGGCAGTACTTC | CASSLRSPIGQYF
TRBJ1-1 | TRBD1 | - | TRBV28 | TGTGCCAGCAGTTCGGGTGCGGGCAGGGGGCGAACTGAAGCTTTCTTT | CASSSGAGRGRTEAFF
TRBJ2-3 | - | - | TRBV3-1/TRBV3-2 | TGTGCCAGCAGCCCACGCAGGCTAGCGCCGCTTCATACGCAGTATTTT | CASSPRRLAPLHTQYF
TRBJ1-3 | - | - | TRBV11-2 | TGTGCCAGCAGCTTATACCACTCCACTGGAAACACCATATATTTT | CASSLYHSTGNTIYF
TRBJ2-1 | TRBD2 | - | TRBV7-2 | TGTGCCAGCAGCCTGACTAGCGGGACAGAAAATGAGCAGTTCTTC | CASSLTSGTENEQFF
TRBJ1-1 | - | - | TRBV5-6 | TGTGCCAGCAGCTTGAGAGGGACCAACACTGAAGCTTTCTTT | CASSLRGTNTEAFF
TRBJ1-6 | TRBD1 | - | TRBV5-6 | TGTGCCAGCAGCTTCCGGGACAGGGGGTTGTATTCACCCCTCCACTTT | CASSFRDRGLYSPLHF
TRBJ2-2 | TRBD1 | - | TRBV5-1 | TGCGCCAGCCAAGGGGGACAGGGGAGAACCGGGGAGCTGTTTTTT | CASQGGQGRTGELFF
TRBJ1-5 | - | - | TRBV6-2/TRBV6-3 | TGTGCCAGCAGTTACTCCGCCAGGAGGTCGCTGAGCAATCAGCCCCAGCATTTT | CASSYSARRSLSNQPQHF
TRBJ1-3 | - | - | TRBV10-1 | TGCGCCAGCAGTGAGCAGGACAGAGGACCTGGAAACACCATATATTTT | CASSEQDRGPGNTIYF
TRBJ1-1 | - | - | TRBV29-1 | TGCAGCGTTCGGGGCAGGCTGAACACTGAAGCTTTCTTT | CSVRGRLNTEAFF
TRBJ2-1 | TRBD1 | - | TRBV11-2 | TGTGCCAGCAGCTTAATAGGGGACAGAGTAGGCAATGAGCAGTTCTTC | CASSLIGDRVGNEQFF
TRBJ1-2 | - | - | TRBV6-6 | TGTGCCAGCAACCCTCGGGGGGCGGGCGCCTATGGCTACACCTTC | CASNPRGAGAYGYTF
TRBJ1-5 | TRBD1 | - | TRBV24-1 | TGTGCCACCAGTGAGGTTACAGGGGACCCGAATCAGCCCCAGCATTTT | CATSEVTGDPNQPQHF
TRBJ2-1 | - | - | TRBV2 | TGTGCCAGCAGTGACGACGGCCTGAGGGAGCAGTTCTTC | CASSDDGLREQFF
TRBJ1-5 | - | - | TRBV5-4 | TGTGCCAGCAGCTTCGGTGGCAATCAGCCCCAGCATTTT | CASSFGGNQPQHF
TRBJ1-2 | - | - | TRBV5-4 | TGTGCCAGCAGCTTAGGACAGACTACTAACTATGGCTACACCTTC | CASSLGQTTNYGYTF
TRBJ1-1 | TRBD1 | - | TRBV5-5 | TGTGCCAGCAGCCGACAGGGGATGAACACTGAAGCTTTCTTT | CASSRQGMNTEAFF
TRBJ2-5 | - | once | TRBV3-1/TRBV3-2 | TGTGCCAGCAGCCCCGCCTCGCTGCACGGGGAGACCCAGTACTTC | CASSPASLHGETQYF
TRBJ1-5 | TRBD1 | - | TRBV5-1 | TGCGCCAGCAGCTTGGAGGGACAGGGCTCGCAGCCCCAGCATTTT | CASSLEGQGSQPQHF
TRBJ1-1 | - | - | TRBV29-1 | TGCAGCGTCGAAAGGTCAACAATGAACACTGAAGCTTTCTTT | CSVERSTMNTEAFF
TRBJ2-1 | TRBD2 | - | TRBV4-1 | TGCGCCAGCAGCCAAGAATCAAAGGCTAGCGGGAGCAATGAGCAGTTCTTC | CASSQESKASGSNEQFF
TRBJ2-7 | - | - | TRBV4-1 | TGCGCCAGCAGCCAGTCCGGGACACCAAATTCCTACGAGCAGTACTTC | CASSQSGTPNSYEQYF
TRBJ2-1 | - | - | TRBV11-2 | TGTGCCAGCAGCCCCACCCCGCTAGCGTCAGGGGGGAATGAGCAGTTCTTC | CASSPTPLASGGNEQFF
TRBJ1-4 | - | - | TRBV6-4 | TGTGCCAGCAGTCGATTCGCATCCGGTAATGAAAAACTGTTTTTT | CASSRFASGNEKLFF
TRBJ2-2 | TRBD1 | - | TRBV6-5 | TGTGCCAGCAGTTACCCAGGGACAGGGACCGGGGAGCTGTTTTTT | CASSYPGTGTGELFF
TRBJ1-6 | TRBD1 | - | TRBV30 | TGTGCCTGGCAACAGGGGAGGGCACCCCTCCACTTT | CAWQQGRAPLHF